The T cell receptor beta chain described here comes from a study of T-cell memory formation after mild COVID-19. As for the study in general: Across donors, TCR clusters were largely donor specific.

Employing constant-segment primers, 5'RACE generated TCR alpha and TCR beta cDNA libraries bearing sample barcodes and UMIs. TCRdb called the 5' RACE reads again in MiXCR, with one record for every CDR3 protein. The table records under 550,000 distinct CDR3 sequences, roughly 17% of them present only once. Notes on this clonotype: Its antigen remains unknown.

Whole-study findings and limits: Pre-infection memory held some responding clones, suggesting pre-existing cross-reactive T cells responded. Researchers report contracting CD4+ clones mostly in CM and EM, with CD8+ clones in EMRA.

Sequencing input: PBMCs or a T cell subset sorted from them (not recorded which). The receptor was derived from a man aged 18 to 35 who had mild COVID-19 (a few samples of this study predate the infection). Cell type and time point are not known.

The CDR3 coding sequence is TGTGCCACCAGCGGACGAACAGGAAGCTCTGGGGCCAACGTCCTGACTTTC. It yields the protein CATSGRTGSSGANVLTF. The rearrangement uses TRBV15 and TRBJ2-6; possibly TRBD1 for D (5 bases). CDR3 length: 17 residues. Germline CDR1 and CDR2: LNHNV and YYDKDF (reference sequence). Trimming stripped 5 bases from V and 0 bases from J, with 14 bases between.